This T cell receptor beta chain was obtained from a study of blood T cell repertoires in COVID-19. About the research overall: From the United States, Italy and Spain came samples of acute and convalescent COVID-19. Nucleic acid was either cDNA or gDNA, and it came from T cells, B-cell-depleted T cells, or PBMCs.

V dropped 0 bases and J dropped 4; count of bases not matched to a gene: 8. The germline V gene encodes CDR1 MGHRA and CDR2 YSYEKL. This CDR3 is built from 19 residues. This clone was observed a few times. The authors' processing: Estimated nucleated cell counts came from reference gene primer amplification. Repertoires were generated with immunoSEQ multiplex PCR, while TCRdb's copy carries only in-frame clones and drops some. The D gene and trimming were derived from the DNA, and the V and J assignments and clone size from that table. Seen here are approximately 250,000 clones, around 86% observed once, and the top ten hold 1.5% to 2%.

Sequencing input: peripheral blood. This sequence joins TRBV4-1 and TRBJ2-1; 14 bases agree with TRBD2. The source of this sequence is a woman aged 60-75 years who had recovered from COVID-19. The CDR3 spells CASSQDLFGLAGGYNEQFF. The CDR3 DNA follows: TGCGCCAGCAGCCAAGATCTATTTGGACTAGCGGGGGGTTACAATGAGCAGTTCTTC.